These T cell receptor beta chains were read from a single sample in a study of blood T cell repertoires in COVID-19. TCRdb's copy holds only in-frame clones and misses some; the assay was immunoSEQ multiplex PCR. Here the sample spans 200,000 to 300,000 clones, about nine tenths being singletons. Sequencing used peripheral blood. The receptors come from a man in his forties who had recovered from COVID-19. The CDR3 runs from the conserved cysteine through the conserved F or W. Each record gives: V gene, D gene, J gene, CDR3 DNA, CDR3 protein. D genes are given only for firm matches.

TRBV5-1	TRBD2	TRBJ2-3	TGCGCCAGCAGCTTGGGGGCTAGCGGACATAGCACAGATACGCAGTATTTT	CASSLGASGHSTDTQYF
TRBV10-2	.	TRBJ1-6	TGCGCCAGCAGTGAGTCGGGAGGGAAGGGTTCACCCCTCCACTTT	CASSESGGKGSPLHF
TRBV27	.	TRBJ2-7	TGTGCCAGCAGTAGGGGGGGATCCTACGAGCAGTACTTC	CASSRGGSYEQYF
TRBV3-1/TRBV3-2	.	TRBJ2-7	TGTGCCAGCAGCCAGCCCGCGGGGTCCTACGAGCAGTACTTC	CASSQPAGSYEQYF
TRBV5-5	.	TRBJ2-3	TGTGCCAGCAGCTATCGACAGCCGGACATAGATACGCAGTATTTT	CASSYRQPDIDTQYF
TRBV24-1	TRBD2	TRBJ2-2	TGTGCCACCAGTTCCCCTACGGCGGGAGGGCGCACCGGGGAGCTGTTTTTT	CATSSPTAGGRTGELFF
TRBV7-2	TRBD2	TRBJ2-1	TGTGCCAGCAGCTTAGCGGCTAGCGGGGGCTACAATGAGCAGTTCTTC	CASSLAASGGYNEQFF
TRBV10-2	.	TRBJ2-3	TGCGCCAGCAGGCACCTAACCAGCACAGATACGCAGTATTTT	CASRHLTSTDTQYF
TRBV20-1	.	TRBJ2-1	TGCAGTGCCCCGAGAAGCGCAAAGCAGTTCTTC	CSAPRSAKQFF
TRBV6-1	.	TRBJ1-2	TGTGCCAGCACCCCCAGCCGAGGGGGCTATGGCTACACCTTC	CASTPSRGGYGYTF
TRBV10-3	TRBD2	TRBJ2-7	TGTGCCTCCTGGGGGGGGTCTAAGTACGAGCAGTACTTC	CASWGGSKYEQYF
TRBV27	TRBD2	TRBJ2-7	TGTGCCAGCAGTCTCATTGGACTAGCGGACAGCTCCTACGAGCAGTACTTC	CASSLIGLADSSYEQYF
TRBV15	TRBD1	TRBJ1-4	TGTGCCACCAGCAGAGTAGGGACAGGGGATGAAAAACTGTTTTTT	CATSRVGTGDEKLFF
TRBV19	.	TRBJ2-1	TGTGCCAGTAGTATCGACAGGTATTCCTACAATGAGCAGTTCTTC	CASSIDRYSYNEQFF
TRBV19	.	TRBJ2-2	TGTGCCAGTACCCCACGGGGAGGGGGAAACACCGGGGAGCTGTTTTTT	CASTPRGGGNTGELFF
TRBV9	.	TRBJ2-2	TGTGCCAGCAGCGCAGACGCACGGGGATTCGGGGAGCTGTTTTTT	CASSADARGFGELFF
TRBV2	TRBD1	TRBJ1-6	TGTGCCAGCAGACCCGACAGGGCCTCCTATAATTCACCCCTCCACTTT	CASRPDRASYNSPLHF
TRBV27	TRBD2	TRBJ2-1	TGTGCCAGCAGTTTTCTCTCCGGACTAGCGGGGGTGTACAATGAGCAGTTCTTC	CASSFLSGLAGVYNEQFF
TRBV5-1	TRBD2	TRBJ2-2	TGCGCCAGCAGCTTGAGTGCTAGCGGGGGTCCGAACACCGGGGAGCTGTTTTTT	CASSLSASGGPNTGELFF
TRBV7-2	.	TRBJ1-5	TGTGCCAGCAGCTTAGATGCAGGGGGCAATCAGCCCCAGCATTTT	CASSLDAGGNQPQHF
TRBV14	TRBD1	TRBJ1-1	TGTGCCAGCAGCCGCCAACAGGGGGCGATGACTGAAGCTTTCTTT	CASSRQQGAMTEAFF
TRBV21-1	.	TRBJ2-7	TGTGCCAGCAGCAAAGGACTAGCGGGGGACTACGAGCAGTACTTC	CASSKGLAGDYEQYF
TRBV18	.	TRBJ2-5	TGTGCCAGCTCACCGGCGGGGGAGACCCAGTACTTC	CASSPAGETQYF
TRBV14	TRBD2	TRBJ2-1	TGTGCCAGCAGCATAGGACTAGCGGTTGAGCAGTTCTTC	CASSIGLAVEQFF
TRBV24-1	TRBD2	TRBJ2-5	TGTGCCACCCTTCTAGCGGGAGACGTCGGAGAGACCCAGTACTTC	CATLLAGDVGETQYF
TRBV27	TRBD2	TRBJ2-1	TGTGCCAGCAGTTTTAGTGCGGGAGGGTCCTACAATGAGCAGTTCTTC	CASSFSAGGSYNEQFF
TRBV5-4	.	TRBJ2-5	TGTGCCAGCAGCCCCGGTACTAGCCGGGAGACCCAGTACTTC	CASSPGTSRETQYF
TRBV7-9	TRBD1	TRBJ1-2	TGTGCCAGCAGCTCCGGACAGGGAAACTATGGCTACACCTTC	CASSSGQGNYGYTF
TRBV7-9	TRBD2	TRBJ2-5	TGTGCCAGCAGCTTGGCCACGGGACTAGCTTCGGTAGAGACCCAGTACTTC	CASSLATGLASVETQYF
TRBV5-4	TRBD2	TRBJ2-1	TGTGCCAGCAGCGGGGGGGGGACCCACAGTTCAGGGCAGTTCTTC	CASSGGGTHSSGQFF
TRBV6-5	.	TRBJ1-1	TGTGCCAGCAGTTACAGCCTAACGAACACTGAAGCTTTCTTT	CASSYSLTNTEAFF
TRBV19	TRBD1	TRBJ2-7	TGTGCCAGTAGTATCGTTGGACAGGGTTACCGCGAGCAGTACTTC	CASSIVGQGYREQYF
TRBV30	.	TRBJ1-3	TGTGCCTGGAAAGCCTCTGGAAACACCATATATTTT	CAWKASGNTIYF
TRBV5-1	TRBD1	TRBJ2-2	TGCGCCAGCAGCCCCGGGACAGGTGGGACCGGGGAGCTGTTTTTT	CASSPGTGGTGELFF
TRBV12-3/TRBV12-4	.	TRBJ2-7	TGTGCCAGCAGTCAGAACAACTACGAGCAGTACTTC	CASSQNNYEQYF
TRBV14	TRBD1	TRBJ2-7	TGTGCCAGCAGCCAAGTGACAGGGCGGAACGAGCAGTACTTC	CASSQVTGRNEQYF
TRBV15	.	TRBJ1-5	TGTGCCACCAGCCCCAGGCGGGTCAATCAGCCCCAGCATTTT	CATSPRRVNQPQHF
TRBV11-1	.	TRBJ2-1	TGTGCCAGCAGCTTCGAGGGCAATGAGCAGTTCTTC	CASSFEGNEQFF
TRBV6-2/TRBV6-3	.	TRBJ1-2	TGTGCCAGCAGTTATCTGAACAGGAACTATGGCTACACCTTC	CASSYLNRNYGYTF
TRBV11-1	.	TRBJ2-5	TGTGCCAGCACCCCAGGGGCTAGCTTCCAAGAGACCCAGTACTTC	CASTPGASFQETQYF
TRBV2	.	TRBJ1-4	TGTGCCAGCAGTGAAGACACAGGGCGTGAAAAACTGTTTTTT	CASSEDTGREKLFF
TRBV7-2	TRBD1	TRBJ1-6	TGTGCCAGCAGCTTACTCTCGACAGGGGGGTTAGCACCCCTCCACTTT	CASSLLSTGGLAPLHF
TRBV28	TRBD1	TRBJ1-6	TGTGCCAGCAGTTCAGGGGGCGATTCACCCCTCCACTTT	CASSSGGDSPLHF
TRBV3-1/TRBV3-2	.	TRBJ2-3	TGTGCCAGCAGCCAAGGGCCGACTACCGGGGCAGATACGCAGTATTTT	CASSQGPTTGADTQYF
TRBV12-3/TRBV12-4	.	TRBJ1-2	TGTGCCAGCAGTTTGGAGGATCGTTATGGCTACACCTTC	CASSLEDRYGYTF
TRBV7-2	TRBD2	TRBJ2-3	TGTGCCAGCAGCTTAGTGGGGACTAGCGGGGGAGTCACAGATACGCAGTATTTT	CASSLVGTSGGVTDTQYF
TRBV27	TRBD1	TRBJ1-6	TGTGCCAGCAGTTTCGGAGGACAGGGGTTTTCACCCCTCCACTTT	CASSFGGQGFSPLHF
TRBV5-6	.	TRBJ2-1	TGTGCCAGCAGCTTGCTACTAGCAGGATCCTACAATGAGCAGTTCTTC	CASSLLLAGSYNEQFF
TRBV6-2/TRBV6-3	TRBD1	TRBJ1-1	TGTGCCAGCAGTTTTGGGACAGGACGAATGAACACTGAAGCTTTCTTT	CASSFGTGRMNTEAFF
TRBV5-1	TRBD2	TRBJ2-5	TGCGCCAGCAGCCCTCGTCCGGGGACTAGCGGGGCCCAAGAGACCCAGTACTTC	CASSPRPGTSGAQETQYF
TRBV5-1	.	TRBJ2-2	TGCGCCAGCAGCTTGGGCGGCAGCACCGGGGAGCTGTTTTTT	CASSLGGSTGELFF
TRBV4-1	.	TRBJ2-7	TGCGCCAGCAGCGAGGGTTACGAGCAGTACTTC	CASSEGYEQYF
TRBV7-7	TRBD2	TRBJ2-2	TGTGCCAGCAGCTTAGTCGGACTAGCGGGGGGGCCGAACACCGGGGAGCTGTTTTTT	CASSLVGLAGGPNTGELFF
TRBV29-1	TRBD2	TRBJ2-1	TGCAGCGTTGAAGTGCGGGAGCTCCCCAATGAGCAGTTCTTC	CSVEVRELPNEQFF
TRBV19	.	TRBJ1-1	TGTGCCAGTAGTATACTGAGTTCAGGAGCTTTCTTT	CASSILSSGAFF